A selection of T cell receptor beta chains follows, all from one sample in a study of CD8 T cells in Susac syndrome. From the immunoSEQ multiplex PCR reads, TCRdb called clonotypes with MiXCR, one entry per CDR3 protein. Here the sample spans about 280,000 distinct CDR3 sequences, roughly 81% being singletons. Sequencing used CD8+ T cells from PBMCs. Source of these receptors: a human donor with multiple sclerosis. CDR3s include the opening cysteine and the closing phenylalanine or tryptophan. D genes are given only for firm matches. The listing skips clone size in some rows; elsewhere it reads once, few, many or a size class.

d_gene	v_gene	abundance	j_gene	CDR3aa	CDR3nt
-	TRBV7-9	-	TRBJ2-2	CASSGLASARGTGELFF	TGTGCCAGCAGCGGCCTAGCCTCAGCCCGGGGGACCGGGGAGCTGTTTTTT
-	TRBV28	once	TRBJ2-5	CASSPTGSRGTQYF	TGTGCCAGCAGTCCAACAGGGTCCCGGGGGACCCAGTACTTC
-	TRBV14	-	TRBJ1-6	CASSLGPGTASPLHF	TGTGCCAGCAGTCTGGGGCCAGGGACGGCTTCACCCCTCCACTTT
-	TRBV14	-	TRBJ2-3	CASSQGFYRDTQYF	TGTGCCAGCAGCCAAGGATTTTACAGGGATACGCAGTATTTT
-	TRBV4-1	-	TRBJ2-7	CASSQDRTYSTYEQYF	TGCGCCAGCAGCCAAGACCGAACTTACAGCACCTACGAGCAGTACTTC
TRBD2	TRBV9	-	TRBJ2-1	CASSPSPGGGILAGVIEQFF	TGTGCCAGCAGCCCCTCCCCTGGGGGGGGCATACTAGCGGGAGTAATTGAGCAGTTCTTC
-	TRBV3-1	-	TRBJ1-3	CASSQEAWDFSGNTIYF	TGTGCCAGCAGCCAAGAAGCCTGGGATTTCTCTGGAAACACCATATATTTT
TRBD2	TRBV7-6	-	TRBJ2-4	CASSPIAGGEKNIQYF	TGTGCCAGCAGCCCAATAGCGGGAGGAGAGAAAAACATTCAGTACTTC
-	TRBV5-4	few	TRBJ2-2	CASSLGENTGELFF	TGTGCCAGCAGCTTGGGGGAGAACACCGGGGAGCTGTTTTTT
TRBD1	TRBV27	-	TRBJ1-4	CASSFGTGNKLFF	TGTGCCAGCAGTTTTGGGACAGGGAATAAACTGTTTTTT
TRBD2	TRBV11-2	-	TRBJ2-1	CASSLDLGTSGSGRNEQFF	TGTGCCAGCAGCTTAGATCTAGGGACTAGCGGGAGTGGTCGAAATGAGCAGTTCTTC
-	TRBV7-3	-	TRBJ2-7	CASSLRQGGAVFGQYF	TGTGCCAGCAGCTTAAGACAGGGAGGGGCGGTATTCGGGCAGTACTTC
-	TRBV27	-	TRBJ1-2	CASSFGGNYGYTF	TGTGCCAGCAGTTTCGGGGGAAACTATGGCTACACCTTC
TRBD2	TRBV11-2	-	TRBJ2-3	CASTSGGPDTQYF	TGTGCCAGCACCTCGGGAGGGCCAGATACGCAGTATTTT
-	TRBV4-1	-	TRBJ2-7	CASSQDQVLGWDEQYF	TGCGCCAGCAGCCAAGATCAAGTCCTGGGATGGGACGAGCAGTACTTC
TRBD2	TRBV5-1	-	TRBJ2-1	CASSLGGRGNNEQFF	TGCGCCAGCAGCTTGGGCGGGAGAGGGAACAATGAGCAGTTCTTC
TRBD2	TRBV2	-	TRBJ2-1	CASGSGSGGTGGQFF	TGTGCCAGCGGTTCAGGGAGCGGGGGTACGGGTGGGCAGTTCTTC
-	TRBV7-9	-	TRBJ2-5	CASSLAGTVSAGETQYF	TGTGCCAGCAGCTTAGCTGGTACGGTCTCGGCGGGGGAGACCCAGTACTTC
-	TRBV10-1	-	TRBJ2-1	CASSESGFGYNEQFF	TGCGCCAGCAGTGAGAGTGGGTTCGGGTACAATGAGCAGTTCTTC
-	TRBV29-1	-	TRBJ1-2	CSVAGRDGYTF	TGCAGCGTTGCAGGGAGGGATGGCTACACCTTC
TRBD1	TRBV28	-	TRBJ2-7	CASSLPQARTGEFEQYF	TGTGCCAGCAGTTTACCCCAGGCCCGGACAGGGGAATTCGAGCAGTACTTC
-	TRBV12-3/TRBV12-4	-	TRBJ2-1	CASRTFYNEQFF	TGTGCCAGCCGGACTTTCTACAATGAGCAGTTCTTC
TRBD2	TRBV11-2	once	TRBJ2-2	CASSLRSGTSGRSHPGELFF	TGTGCCAGCAGCTTAAGGAGTGGGACTAGCGGGAGAAGTCACCCCGGGGAGCTGTTTTTT
-	TRBV12-3/TRBV12-4	-	TRBJ2-3	CASSPNPRPDTQYF	TGTGCCAGCAGCCCTAACCCTAGGCCCGATACGCAGTATTTT
TRBD1	TRBV5-1	-	TRBJ2-1	CASSSDREWNEQFF	TGCGCCAGCAGCTCGGACAGGGAGTGGAATGAGCAGTTCTTC
-	TRBV2	-	TRBJ2-3	CASSGVPQYF	TGTGCCAGCAGTGGGGTGCCGCAGTATTTT
-	TRBV4-1	few	TRBJ1-5	CASAPGFNQPQHF	TGCGCCAGCGCCCCGGGTTTCAATCAGCCCCAGCATTTT
TRBD1	TRBV27	-	TRBJ1-4	CASSFLKPTGMGEKLFF	TGTGCCAGCAGTTTTCTTAAACCGACAGGGATGGGTGAAAAACTGTTTTTT
-	TRBV19	few	TRBJ1-2	CASSMDPDARVGYTF	TGTGCCAGTAGTATGGATCCGGACGCCAGGGTTGGCTACACCTTC
-	TRBV5-5	-	TRBJ1-2	CASSLDRVAGYTF	TGTGCCAGCAGCTTGGACAGGGTGGCTGGCTACACCTTC
TRBD1	TRBV27	-	TRBJ2-1	CASSLGPGGYNEQFF	TGTGCCAGCAGTTTAGGGCCAGGGGGCTACAATGAGCAGTTCTTC
TRBD2	TRBV9	-	TRBJ2-1	CASSVGGLAGEVFF	TGTGCCAGCAGCGTAGGGGGCCTAGCGGGAGAGGTGTTCTTC
-	TRBV5-1	-	TRBJ2-7	CASSVDRDGAYEQYF	TGCGCCAGCAGCGTTGACCGGGACGGAGCCTACGAGCAGTACTTC
-	TRBV20-1	-	TRBJ2-3	CSASPTDTQYF	TGCAGTGCTAGCCCAACAGATACGCAGTATTTT
TRBD1	TRBV18	-	TRBJ2-1	CASSPRLPGQGVNEQFF	TGTGCCAGCTCCCCGAGGCTTCCGGGACAGGGAGTCAATGAGCAGTTCTTC
TRBD2	TRBV5-4	-	TRBJ2-7	CASSLWDYPYEQYF	TGTGCCAGCAGCTTATGGGACTACCCCTACGAGCAGTACTTC